This passage covers 24 T cell receptor beta chains from one sample sequenced in a study of CD8+CD57+ T cells in acquired aplastic anemia. The template used for profiling TCR beta VDJ and CDR3 was genomic DNA. In TCRdb, the reads were re-called with MiXCR into one record per CDR3 protein. In the table there are about 270,000 distinct CDR3 sequences, approximately 55% of which are singletons. Sequencing input: sorted CD4+, CD8+, or CD8+CD57+ T cells (not recorded which) from PBMCs. Receptors were obtained from a human donor with severe aplastic anemia or a healthy control (not recorded which).

J is TRBJ1-3 and V is TRBV19; 7 bases are a match to TRBD1. Germline lookup yields CDR1 LNHDA and CDR2 SQIVND (reference sequence). This CDR3 has 17 amino acids. V was pared by 5 bases and J by 0 bases, with 10 bases of the junction left unmatched. The DNA for the CDR3 is TGTGCCAGTAGTCTCTACGACAGGGTGAGCTCTGGAAACACCATATATTTT. Protein: CASSLYDRVSSGNTIYF. Full variable domain (remainder filled in from reference TRBV19 and TRBJ1-3): DGGITQSPKYLFRKEGQNVTLSCEQNLNHDAMYWYRQDPGQGLRLIYYSQIVNDFQKGDIAEGYSVSREKKESFPLTVTSAQKNPTAFYLCASSLYDRVSSGNTIYFGEGSWLTVV.

The chain joins TRBV25-1 to TRBJ1-6; TRBD1 matches 11 bases. The V and J ends lost 4 bases and 10 bases, in that order; junction bases with no gene match: 6. The germline V gene has CDR1 MGHDK and CDR2 SYGVNS. The CDR3 runs 15 residues. The CDR3 loop is CASSGDRGTGSPLHF. Here the CDR3 DNA reads TGTGCCAGCAGTGGGGACAGGGGGACGGGGTCACCCCTCCACTTT. Full variable domain (missing parts from reference TRBV25-1 and TRBJ1-6): EADIYQTPRYLVIGTGKKITLECSQTMGHDKMYWYQQDPGMELHLIHYSYGVNSTEKGDLSSESTVSRIRTEHFPLTLESARPSHTSQYLCASSGDRGTGSPLHFGNGTRLTVT.

The rearrangement joins TRBV10-3 to TRBJ2-7; the D gene is possibly TRBD1 (5 bases). The CDR3 is 14 residues long. CDR1 is ENHRY, CDR2 SYGVKD, per germline. Trimming removed 4 bases from V and 2 bases from J, with 12 bases in between. The CDR3 DNA is TGTGCCATCAGTGTTTCAGGGAATCCCTACGAGCAGTACTTC. Its protein is CAISVSGNPYEQYF.

This clonotype has a single count. This rearrangement joins TRBV7-9 to TRBJ1-1; TRBD1 aligns across 8 bases. CDR1 SEHNR and CDR2 FQNEAQ come from the germline V gene (reference sequence). The length of the CDR3 is 15 residues. V lost 9 bases, J lost 3 bases, and 12 bases stayed unmatched. The CDR3 DNA is TGTGCCAGTACTCCTGGGGGGACAGGTTACACTGAAGCTTTCTTT. Translating gives CASTPGGTGYTEAFF. Together with reference TRBV7-9 and TRBJ1-1, the CDR3 gives the full variable domain: DTGVSQNPRHKITKRGQNVTFRCDPISEHNRLYWYRQTLGQGPEFLTYFQNEAQLEKSRLLSDRFSAERPKGSFSTLEIQRTEQGDSAMYLCASTPGGTGYTEAFFGQGTRLTVV.

The V and J genes are TRBV5-1 and TRBJ2-7; 9 bases are a match to TRBD1. This CDR3 region has 17 residues. The germline CDR1 and CDR2 sequences are SGHRS and YFSETQ. V lost 0 bases and J lost 0; bases outside the gene matches: 7. The CDR3 reads CASSLEFGTGSSYEQYF. CDR3 bases: TGCGCCAGCAGCTTGGAGTTTGGGACAGGGAGCTCCTACGAGCAGTACTTC.

The chain employs TRBV6-9 and TRBJ1-2, with D tentatively TRBD1 (6 bases). In germline, CDR1 is MNHGY, CDR2 SVAAGI. The CDR3 has 12 residues. V lost 5 bases to trimming and J lost 8 bases, with 12 bases between them. CDR3 coding DNA: TGTGCCAGCAGTGAAGGGGGTAGCGGCTACACCTTC. This sequence encodes CASSEGGSGYTF.

This clonotype was recorded once. The chain carries TRBV5-1 and TRBJ2-2, with 7 bases matching TRBD1. This CDR3 is built from 14 residues. In germline, CDR1 is SGHRS, CDR2 YFSETQ. Trimming at V came to 9 bases and at J to 2 bases, leaving 7 bases not matched to a gene. CDR3 nucleotide sequence: TGCGCCACGACCCAGGGGGATAACACCGGGGAGCTGTTTTTT. This translates into CATTQGDNTGELFF.

The chain has TRBV7-9 and TRBJ2-5; tentatively, D is TRBD2 (6 bases). The V end was cut by 6 bases, the J end by 9 bases, with 23 bases between. Germline loops: CDR1 SEHNR, CDR2 FQNEAQ (reference sequence). This CDR3 region has 15 residues. The CDR3 reads CASRPGDGENQPQYF. In DNA form, the CDR3 reads TGTGCCAGCAGACCGGGGGACGGTGAAAATCAGCCCCAGTACTTC.

This clonotype was found many times. This chain uses TRBV7-2 with TRBJ1-1; D not certain. The CDR3 runs 15 residues. The ends were cut back, 4 bases at V and 4 bases at J, with 16 bases in the middle. The germline V gene encodes CDR1 SGHTA and CDR2 FQGNSA. The CDR3 loop reads CASSSGQVGITEAFF. CDR3 in DNA: TGTGCCAGCAGCTCCGGGCAAGTGGGTATCACTGAAGCTTTCTTT. Supplemented by reference TRBV7-2 and TRBJ1-1, the full variable domain reads GAGVSQSPSNKVTEKGKDVELRCDPISGHTALYWYRQSLGQGLEFLIYFQGNSAPDKSGLPSDRFSAERTGGSVSTLTIQRTQQEDSAVYLCASSSGQVGITEAFFGQGTRLTVV.

The table lists this clonotype with a few counts. The V and J genes are TRBV20-1 and TRBJ2-7; 9 bases are shared with TRBD1. The germline V gene has CDR1 DFQATT and CDR2 SNEGSKA (reference sequence). This CDR3 contains 14 residues. V shed 3 bases, J shed 1 base, and the junction held 4 bases outside the gene matches. The CDR3 reads CSAREQGASYEQYF. The CDR3 coding sequence is TGCAGTGCTAGGGAACAGGGGGCGTCCTACGAGCAGTACTTC.

This chain links TRBV20-1 with TRBJ2-7; 7 positions match TRBD1. This CDR3 is 11 amino acids long. The ends lost 8 bases at V and 3 bases at J; junction bases unmatched: 4. Germline V gene sequence: CDR1 DFQATT, CDR2 SNEGSKA (reference sequence). The CDR3 nucleotides read TGCAGTTCGGGACAGAACTACGAGCAGTACTTC. Its protein is CSSGQNYEQYF.

This clonotype appeared once. The V gene is TRBV2, the J gene TRBJ1-1; D may be TRBD1 (6 bases). The length of the CDR3 is 12 residues. V lost 8 bases, J lost 0 bases, and 7 bases lay in between. Germline lookup yields CDR1 SNHLY and CDR2 FYNNEI. The DNA for the CDR3 is TGTGCCAGCGGACAGCTGAACACTGAAGCTTTCTTT. Amino acids: CASGQLNTEAFF.

In its sample, this clonotype was seen many times. The V call is TRBV4-3, the J call TRBJ2-7; TRBD2 is a possible D gene (7 bases). Germline V CDR1 and CDR2: LGHNA, YSLEER. This CDR3 comprises 18 residues. V dropped 0 bases and J dropped 4 bases, with 22 bases sitting between them. The CDR3 here is CASSQDLGGGLLTYEQYF. The DNA for the CDR3 is TGCGCCAGCAGCCAAGATTTGGGGGGGGGGCTGCTGACTTACGAGCAGTACTTC.

The chain recombines TRBV15 with TRBJ2-7, with D tentatively TRBD1 (5 bases). Germline values: CDR1 LNHNV, CDR2 YYDKDF (reference sequence). V lost 0 bases, J lost 4 bases, and 13 bases lay in between. The CDR3 covers 15 residues. CDR3 DNA sequence: TGTGCCACCAGCAGAGAAGGGGTCGTTGGGTACGAGCAGTACTTC. Its translation: CATSREGVVGYEQYF.

J is TRBJ2-5 and V is TRBV2; tentative D call: TRBD1 (5 bases). CDR1 is SNHLY, CDR2 FYNNEI, per germline. The ends were cut back, 3 bases at V and 5 bases at J, with 13 bases in the middle. CDR3 length equals 14 residues. The CDR3 is CASSDFRGRETQYF. The CDR3 DNA is TGTGCCAGCAGTGATTTTAGGGGCCGGGAGACCCAGTACTTC.

The rearrangement joins TRBV15 to TRBJ2-2; the match to TRBD1 covers 7 bases. The V gene's germline CDR1 is LNHNV and CDR2 YYDKDF (reference sequence). The CDR3 totals 13 residues. The V segment lost 3 bases and the J segment 11 bases; nucleotides outside the gene matches: 6. This CDR3 is CATSRATGDELFF. CDR3 nucleotides: TGTGCCACCAGCAGGGCCACAGGGGATGAGCTGTTTTTT.

This clonotype showed up just a few times. V usage is TRBV29-1 and J usage is TRBJ1-1; tentative D call: TRBD1 (6 bases). This CDR3 contains 13 residues. Germline V gene lookup returns CDR1 SQVTM and CDR2 ANQGSEA. The CDR3 DNA is TGCAGTGAGTTCAGGGGAGGGAGAACTGAAGCTTTCTTT. Residues: CSEFRGGRTEAFF.

The V call is TRBV20-1, the J call TRBJ2-5; TRBD2 agrees at 11 bases. V was pared by 6 bases and J by 5 bases, with 8 bases of the junction left unmatched. CDR1 and CDR2 from the germline V gene are DFQATT and SNEGSKA (reference sequence). The CDR3 runs to 14 residues. CDR3 nucleotides: TGCAGTGCCCATTTTAGCGGGGGGGGTGAGACCCAGTACTTC. Translating it yields CSAHFSGGGETQYF.

About this clonotype: A much more abundant neighbour one base away suggests this may be a read error. This likely comes from a read error, as the CDR3 has no conserved phenylalanine or tryptophan at its end. V gene TRBV12-3 or TRBV12-4 combines with J gene TRBJ2-3, with 9 bases lining up with TRBD2. The J segment lost 2 bases and the V segment lost 1 base, leaving 7 bases of the junction unmatched. This CDR3 spans 17 amino acids. The CDR3 spells CASSLGPSGGNTDTQYL. The CDR3 nucleotides are TGTGCCAGCAGTTTAGGCCCGAGCGGGGGGAACACAGATACGCAGTATCTT.

The chain links TRBV14 to TRBJ2-1; 7 bases align to TRBD2. V was pared by 6 bases and J by 3 bases, with 8 bases of the junction left unmatched. This CDR3 is built from 15 residues. Germline V lookup: CDR1 SGHDN, CDR2 FVKESK. CDR3 DNA: TGTGCCAGCAGGTTGTCGCGGGGGAACTACAATGAGCAGTTCTTC. As protein: CASRLSRGNYNEQFF.

V gene TRBV24-1 combines with J gene TRBJ2-1; unclear D gene. The CDR3 covers 13 residues. The V gene's germline CDR1 is KGHDR and CDR2 SFDVKD. Trimming took 5 bases from V and 9 from J, leaving 13 bases between them. The CDR3 sequence is CATSVTGTGEQFF. CDR3 in DNA: TGTGCCACCAGTGTGACCGGAACCGGTGAGCAGTTCTTC.

This clonotype was seen many times. The rearrangement uses TRBV12-3 or TRBV12-4 and TRBJ2-3; 8 nucleotides line up with TRBD2. The CDR3 contains 17 residues. V was clipped by 6 bases and J by 1 base; unmatched bases: 12. The CDR3 reads CASRGTGGSGGTDTQYF. The CDR3 DNA sequence: TGTGCCAGCAGGGGGACCGGGGGTAGCGGGGGCACAGATACGCAGTATTTT.

The V call is TRBV5-5, the J call TRBJ2-3; no clear D gene. Germline CDR1 and CDR2: SGHKS and YYEKEE (reference sequence). The CDR3 is 15 residues long. V was shortened by 8 bases and J by 1 base, with 17 bases between the two germline ends. The CDR3 spells CASSIGPLGTDTQYF. The CDR3 region has the DNA TGTGCCAGTAGTATAGGCCCCCTTGGCACAGATACGCAGTATTTT.

The gene calls are TRBV5-1 and TRBJ1-4; perhaps TRBD1 as D (5 bases). V was pared by 2 bases and J by 6 bases, with 11 bases between. Germline assignment: CDR1 SGHRS and CDR2 YFSETQ. This CDR3 has 14 amino acids. The CDR3 loop reads CASSLGGADEKLFF. The CDR3 region has the DNA TGCGCCAGCAGCTTAGGTGGGGCAGATGAAAAACTGTTTTTT.